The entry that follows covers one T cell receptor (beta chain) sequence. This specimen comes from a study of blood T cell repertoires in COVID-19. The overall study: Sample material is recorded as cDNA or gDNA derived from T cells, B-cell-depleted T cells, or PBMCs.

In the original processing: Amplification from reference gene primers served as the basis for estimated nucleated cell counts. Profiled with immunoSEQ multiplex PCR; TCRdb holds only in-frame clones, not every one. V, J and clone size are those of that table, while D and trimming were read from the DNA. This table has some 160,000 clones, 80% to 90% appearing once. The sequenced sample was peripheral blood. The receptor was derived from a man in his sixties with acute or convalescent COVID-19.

For the CDR3, the DNA is TGTGCCAGCAGTTTGGGGGGTGGTAATGGCTACACCTTC. This gives the protein CASSLGGGNGYTF. This rearrangement joins TRBV28 to TRBJ1-2; weak D call: TRBD1 (5 bases). V lost 3 bases and J lost 6, with 11 bases in between. The germline CDR1 and CDR2 sequences are MDHEN and SYDVKM. The length of the CDR3 is 13 residues.